Listed here are 17 T cell receptor beta chains from one sample, sequenced in a study of CD8 T cells in Susac syndrome. RNA amounts of roughly 0.5 to 1 ug underwent reverse transcription with random hexamers. One entry per CDR3 protein, called by TCRdb with MiXCR from the immunoSEQ multiplex PCR reads. Found here are over 70,000 distinct CDR3 sequences, 90% to 97% of them singletons; the top ten hold 0.55% to 0.75%. Sequencing was done on a sample of CD8+ T cells from PBMCs. The receptors were sampled from a human donor with Susac syndrome.

This clonotype was detected only once. The V call is TRBV30, the J call TRBJ2-5; 15 bases match TRBD2. Trimming took 2 bases from V and 4 from J; bases not matched to a gene: 5. This CDR3 region has 16 residues. The germline V gene encodes CDR1 GTSNPN and CDR2 SVGIG (reference sequence). The CDR3 DNA reads as TGTGCCTGGAGTCCCCGGACTAGCGGGGGGGCAGAGACCCAGTACTTC. It is translated as CAWSPRTSGGAETQYF.

This clonotype was seen just once. The CDR3 bases are TGCGCCAGCAGCCAACTCCCGGGGGGACTCGCTAGGGATGAGCAGTTCTTC. Translation gives CASSQLPGGLARDEQFF. V usage is TRBV4-3 and J usage is TRBJ2-1; 7 nucleotides align to TRBD2. J lost 8 bases, V lost 2 bases, and 15 bases had no gene match. Germline CDR1 reads LGHNA; CDR2 reads YSLEER. The CDR3 sequence is 17 residues long.

The genes are TRBV20-1 and TRBJ1-1, with 8 bases fitting TRBD1. Trimming at V came to 6 bases and at J to 8 bases, leaving 11 bases not matched to a gene. The CDR3 is 13 residues long. Germline CDR1 and CDR2: DFQATT and SNEGSKA (reference sequence). The CDR3 DNA reads TGCAGTGCCGAGGACAGGGTCTCGGGAGAAGCTTTCTTT. It specifies CSAEDRVSGEAFF.

The chain joins TRBV28 to TRBJ1-5; tentative D call: TRBD1 (6 bases). Looked up from germline, CDR1 is MDHEN and CDR2 is SYDVKM. The CDR3 is 17 amino acids. V shed 3 bases and J shed 0 bases, with 15 bases lying between them. The CDR3 reads CASSFPTGETSNQPQHF. Here the CDR3 DNA reads TGTGCCAGCAGTTTTCCGACAGGCGAGACTAGCAATCAGCCCCAGCATTTT.

The chain employs TRBV5-1 and TRBJ2-3; 11 positions agree with TRBD2. The CDR3 sequence is 15 residues long. Trimming cost V 3 bases and J 4 bases; bases outside gene matches: 4. Germline CDR1 is SGHRS and CDR2 is YFSETQ. The CDR3 DNA reads as TGCGCCAGCAGCTCGACTAGCGGGGAGGCAGATACGCAGTATTTT. This encodes CASSSTSGEADTQYF.

The CDR3 protein is CASSPEYNSPLHF. CDR3 coding DNA: TGTGCCAGCAGCCCCGAATATAATTCACCCCTCCACTTT. The chain combines TRBV7-9 with TRBJ1-6; D unresolved. V shed 5 bases and J shed 4 bases, with 6 bases lying between them. The germline V gene has CDR1 SEHNR and CDR2 FQNEAQ (reference sequence). The CDR3 has 13 amino acids.

The rearrangement links TRBV9 to TRBJ2-7; 10 positions agree with TRBD1. The CDR3 sequence is 13 residues long. The V gene's germline CDR1 is SGDLS and CDR2 YYNGEE. V was pared by 6 bases and J by 9 bases, with 9 bases of the junction left unmatched. The CDR3 protein is CASTGTGDGPQYF. Here the CDR3 DNA reads TGTGCCAGCACCGGGACAGGGGACGGCCCGCAGTACTTC.

The V gene is TRBV6-2 or TRBV6-3, the J gene TRBJ2-1, with 11 bases that match TRBD2. Per germline, CDR1 MNHEY and CDR2 SVGEGT. The CDR3 extends over 18 amino acids. Losses at the gene ends were 8 bases for V and 2 bases for J; bases not matched to a gene: 14. This CDR3 is CASLTAPSSGGPYNEQFF. CDR3 nucleotide sequence: TGTGCCAGCCTAACCGCCCCATCTAGCGGGGGGCCCTACAATGAGCAGTTCTTC.

The V and J genes are TRBV7-2 and TRBJ1-2; TRBD1 matches at 9 bases. J lost 7 bases, V lost 6 bases, and 6 bases had no gene match. This CDR3 has 13 amino acids. Germline lookup yields CDR1 SGHTA and CDR2 FQGNSA. CDR3 sequence (DNA): TGTGCCAGCAGACGGACAGGGGAAGGTGGCTACACCTTC. This codes for CASRRTGEGGYTF.

This clonotype appeared a single time. This chain uses TRBV5-1 with TRBJ2-7, with 8 bases lining up with TRBD1. This CDR3 has 14 amino acids. From germline, CDR1 is SGHRS and CDR2 YFSETQ. V was pared by 0 bases and J by 6 bases, with 5 bases of the junction left unmatched. CDR3 sequence: CASSLEDRAGEQYF. CDR3 sequence (DNA): TGCGCCAGCAGCTTGGAGGACAGGGCCGGCGAGCAGTACTTC.

The chain couples TRBV11-2 to TRBJ2-3; 9 nucleotides align to TRBD2. The CDR3 consists of 17 residues. Germline V lookup: CDR1 SGHAT, CDR2 FQNNGV. Trimming removed 4 bases from V and 2 bases from J; junction bases left unmatched: 10. The CDR3 region has the DNA TGTGCCAGCAGCTCAATTAGCGGGGGCTCCTCCACAGATACGCAGTATTTT. This translates into CASSSISGGSSTDTQYF.

The chain recombines TRBV20-1 with TRBJ1-1; perhaps TRBD1 as D (5 bases). Germline CDR1 reads DFQATT; CDR2 reads SNEGSKA (reference sequence). Trimming shortened V by 1 base and J by 2 bases, and 11 bases separated the two germline ends. This CDR3 spans 14 amino acids. CDR3 protein: CSARGTLLNTEAFF. The CDR3 nucleotides read TGCAGTGCTAGAGGGACACTGCTAAACACTGAAGCTTTCTTT.

The chain employs TRBV29-1 and TRBJ1-2; tentatively, D is TRBD1 (5 bases). The V and J ends lost 4 bases and 8 bases respectively, with 11 bases between them. This CDR3 is built from 11 residues. Germline CDR1 reads SQVTM; CDR2 reads ANQGSEA. The DNA for the CDR3 is TGCAGCGTTGCAGGGAACTCGGGCTACACCTTC. Residues: CSVAGNSGYTF.

The chain recombines TRBV6-5 with TRBJ1-6; 9 bases agree with TRBD1. Trimming cost V 6 bases and J 8 bases; bases outside gene matches: 5. The germline V gene encodes CDR1 MNHEY and CDR2 SVGAGI. This CDR3 is 14 amino acids long. The CDR3 is CASRGTGRDSPLHF. CDR3 DNA: TGTGCCAGCAGGGGGACAGGGAGGGATTCACCCCTCCACTTT.

The chain employs TRBV20-1 and TRBJ2-5, with 9 positions matching TRBD1. The CDR3 runs 15 residues. Germline V gene data show CDR1 as DFQATT and CDR2 as SNEGSKA (reference sequence). V lost 3 bases and J lost 1; bases outside the gene matches: 6. In nucleotides, the CDR3 is TGCAGTGCTAGTTCCGGGACAGGGACCCAAGAGACCCAGTACTTC. It specifies CSASSGTGTQETQYF.

The rearrangement uses TRBV6-5 and TRBJ2-3, with D possibly being TRBD1 (5 bases). V lost 4 bases and J 0 bases, leaving 17 bases between the germline ends. The CDR3 has 17 residues. The V gene's germline CDR1 is MNHEY and CDR2 SVGAGI. The CDR3 loop reads CASSSVGQSSSTDTQYF. For the CDR3, the DNA is TGTGCCAGCAGTTCGGTGGGGCAGAGCTCTAGCACAGATACGCAGTATTTT.

The V gene is TRBV20-1, the J gene TRBJ2-3; TRBD1 matches 7 bases. Germline V gene lookup returns CDR1 DFQATT and CDR2 SNEGSKA (reference sequence). Trimming cost V 4 bases and J 4 bases; bases outside gene matches: 8. The CDR3 extends over 14 amino acids. Here the CDR3 DNA reads TGCAGTGCTACAGGGACAGCCGGTCCAGATACGCAGTATTTT. It translates to CSATGTAGPDTQYF.